This TCR beta chain was sequenced during a study of cytomegalovirus exposure and HLA in healthy donors (dated 2017 in TCRdb). In the study overall: In an earlier analysis of 587 of the donors, around 300 Gb of sequence data and some 120 million unique TCR beta sequences from 180 million or so T cells were reported. An early release covering just under 650 HLA-typed donors comprised about 310 gigabases of sequencing data and around 80 million unique TCR sequences. Of the roughly 400 genotyped donors, over 70% fell in the genetic ancestry cluster associated with self-reported Caucasian donors. The study aimed to test whether signatures of past pathogen exposure could be identified by cataloging public T cell receptors. The study profiled the T cell repertoires of under 850 subjects by immunosequencing and related them to cytomegalovirus serostatus. Besides the first cohort of 550 to 750 subjects, a separate validation cohort made up of some 110 different subjects was used. To predict cytomegalovirus infection status, the study brought together high-throughput TCR immunosequencing, statistical association of individual TCRs with disease status, and machine learning. A later analysis re-examined previously published TCR beta repertoires from more than 600 donors and added high-resolution HLA genotyping to investigate patterns of TCR occurrence. Rather than drawing on any new phenotypic data, the later analysis identified candidate immune exposures from TCR beta sequences and the way those sequences occurred across donors. In an earlier analysis of 587 of the donors, high-throughput TCR beta sequencing was used to judge whether each TCR beta V gene segment behaved as functional or pseudogenic. Alongside the repertoire data, information on donor age, sex, ethnicity and CMV serostatus was compiled. Genome-wide SNP genotypes for about 65% of the roughly 670 donors were used in a later genetic analysis, which treated that subset as a discovery cohort. All discovery cohort repertoires had been generated using a single sequencing platform. Class I and class II HLA loci were covered by the typing at four-digit resolution. The number of donors typed differed by locus, with about 629-630 for A, B, C, DRB1 and DQB1, more than 500 for DQA1, 600 to 610 for DPA1, and under 490 for DPB1. About five DR-DQ haplotypes were handled as single units for association and clustering because linkage in the cohort was strong. Among 398 genotyped donors of the cohort, an average of about 240,000 unique TCR beta nucleotide sequences were sequenced per donor, around a sixth of them non-productive.

Study-level results and caveats: Because some donors lacked HLA typing at each locus, the association tests relied only on the typed subset. Over 15 rarely observed V segments, including chromosome 9 orphons, were excluded from the earlier analysis of approximately 600 of the donors because counts were too low. A further reported finding was that TCR beta sequences accurately predicted the HLA-A and HLA-B alleles for most subjects in the first cohort. According to a later analysis, TCR association rates differed among HLA loci, with DRB1 alleles showing the most associated TCRs and HLA-C alleles showing the fewest. The classifier was reported to diagnose cytomegalovirus status with high specificity and sensitivity in both the original cohort and the validation cohort. In an earlier analysis of 450 to 750 of the donors, most TCR beta V segments appeared in productive rearrangements about 87% or about 30% of the time, broadly matching IMGT annotations. Most TCR sequences were observed very rarely across donors, whereas some public TCRs were present in many individuals. An association between a missense DCLRE1C variant and V-gene and J-gene trimming of TCR beta chains was found in a later genetic analysis and replicated in an independent cohort. The only immune exposure information available for the cohort was CMV serostatus. Strong co-occurrence of HLA alleles, especially DR and DQ, made assigning TCR associations to individual alleles difficult. Compared with the roughly 700-donor mean, donors in an Asian-associated ancestry cluster had fewer N-insertions in productive TCRs, according to a later genetic analysis. Sequencing depth was assumed to be roughly uniform across donors in the presence/absence analyses, though that assumption may not hold. The sequencing pipeline was judged likely to have produced a cluster of highly shared sequence variants as a technical artifact. A later analysis found that HLA-associated TCR beta chains were more clonally expanded and had lower generation probabilities than equally common non-associated chains. The 87-base-pair reads could not distinguish some IMGT-functional V segments, including TRBV6-2 and TRBV6-3, so those segments were excluded. In the study, around 160 TCR beta chains were listed as associated with cytomegalovirus. The authors suggested that the approach could potentially be generalized to other disease states and immunological phenotypes. In a later analysis, most CMV-associated TCR beta chains were found to appear HLA-restricted, with HLA associations seemingly driven largely by CMV exposure. This cohort had only TCR beta chains sequenced, and the lack of alpha or paired-chain data limited which features could be detected. In vitro tests confirmed that a few of the cytomegalovirus-associated TCR beta chains recognize cytomegalovirus antigens. Several of the top co-occurrence clusters appeared to be linked to parvovirus B19, influenza, CMV and Epstein-Barr virus, according to a later analysis. In a later analysis, 16,951 TCR beta sequences were associated with specific HLA alleles at a false discovery rate of 0.05. Linkage disequilibrium might explain the correlated functional status among segregating V segments, but an unknown experimental factor could not be ruled out.

Libraries were built with the immunoSEQ multiplex PCR assay. A mixture of 60 forward primers for TCR Vbeta segments and 13 reverse primers for TCR Jbeta segments was used in the multiplex PCR. The CDR3 region of rearranged TCR beta genes was amplified from genomic DNA with a multiplex PCR assay. Amplified TCR beta libraries were sequenced as 87-base-pair reads on the Illumina HiSeq System. The paper's data handling went like this. A later analysis counted around 72 million unique TCR beta chains across the 550 to 700 repertoires, and about 10 million of these chains were shared by at least two donors. Raw reads were error-corrected and collapsed into unique sequences by a nearest-neighbor algorithm in which closely related sequences were merged to remove PCR and sequencing errors. CDR3 sequences were aligned to IMGT reference sequences to assign V, D and J gene segments. For a sequence to be retained, a match of at least six nucleotides was required to both a V gene segment and a J gene segment. A rearrangement counted as productive if the CDR3 had no stop codons and remained in frame with V and J, and every other rearrangement counted as non-productive. CDR3 was defined according to IMGT convention as the region running from the second conserved V-encoded cysteine to the conserved J-encoded phenylalanine. The earlier analysis of about 570 of the donors excluded any sequence lacking an unambiguous match to a single V gene segment. An earlier analysis of 587 of the donors classified V segments as functional when productive rearrangements were above 56.7% and as segregating when the standard deviation between donors was above 5%. To diagnose cytomegalovirus status from the catalog of TCR beta chain sequences, a statistical classification framework was built. In a later analysis, V and J genes were assigned by comparing TCR nucleotide sequences against IMGT/GENE-DB human TR gene sequences. A later analysis assigned CDR3 sequences and most-parsimonious VDJ recombination scenarios with the TCRdist pipeline. In a later analysis, every TCR beta chain was defined by the combination of its CDR3 amino acid sequence and its V-gene family, and reads without a unique V-gene family were dropped. To address suspected cross-contamination and a sequencing artifact, a later analysis removed roughly 580 highly shared, low-generation-probability nucleotide sequences. For each public chain, a later analysis derived a clonal expansion index from normalized ranks of inferred template counts within each repertoire. Generation probabilities in a later analysis came from a VDJ recombination model fitted to out-of-frame rearrangements, and those results were checked against IGoR. In a later analysis, hypergeometric tests were used to score TCR-TCR, TCR-HLA and TCR-CMV co-occurrence, with a repertoire-size bias correction applied to TCR pairs. To estimate false discovery rates, a later analysis permuted the HLA or CMV assignments 20 times. In a later analysis, co-occurring TCRs were grouped with DBSCAN, and TCRdist sequence similarity was added when clustering was performed within HLA-allele-positive subsets. Repertoires with fewer than 30,000 or more than 120,000 public chains were left out of co-occurrence clustering, as were about 5 repertoires with anomalous nucleotide sharing. As stored in TCRdb, this immuneACCESS dataset retains in-frame rearrangements with V and J assigned. A fraction of the clones does not appear; measured against another copy, unresolved V genes explain less than half of the discrepancy, and the remainder lacks a known reason. V and J calls and clone size follow that table, whereas D and trimming were derived from the DNA. Counted in this sample were 75,000 to 100,000 clones; around 85% of them appeared once. The top ten clones comprise 5.2% of the sample.

The cohort was made up of approximately 670 healthy bone marrow donors. Cohort members were all nominally healthy when sampled, although unrecorded immune exposures were likely present. The donor tested CMV seropositive and was one of the 289 seropositive cohort members. Every donor gave a peripheral blood sample, and the peripheral blood mononuclear cells from that sample were used for TCR beta sequencing. The Qiagen DNeasy Blood Extraction Kit was used to extract genomic DNA from the blood cell samples. Note on this clone: There is no known antigen for this receptor. Base quality data are lacking; no much larger clone is found one base away.

V and J lose 0 bases and 0 bases, and a span of 6 bases separates them. CDR1 and CDR2, looked up from the germline V gene, are SGHRS and YFSETQ. From the cysteine up to the phenylalanine, the CDR3 has a length of 14 residues. The read is trimmed to its CDR3 DNA, 42 bases read in frame from base 1. The rearranged segments are TRBV5-1 and TRBJ1-2, with the D gene not clear enough to name. The sequenced material came from PBMCs. This receptor was identified in a middle-aged man in good health and CMV-seropositive. Read as DNA, the sequence is TGCGCCAGCAGCTTGGAATCAACTAACTATGGCTACACCTTC. Translation gives CASSLESTNYGYTF.